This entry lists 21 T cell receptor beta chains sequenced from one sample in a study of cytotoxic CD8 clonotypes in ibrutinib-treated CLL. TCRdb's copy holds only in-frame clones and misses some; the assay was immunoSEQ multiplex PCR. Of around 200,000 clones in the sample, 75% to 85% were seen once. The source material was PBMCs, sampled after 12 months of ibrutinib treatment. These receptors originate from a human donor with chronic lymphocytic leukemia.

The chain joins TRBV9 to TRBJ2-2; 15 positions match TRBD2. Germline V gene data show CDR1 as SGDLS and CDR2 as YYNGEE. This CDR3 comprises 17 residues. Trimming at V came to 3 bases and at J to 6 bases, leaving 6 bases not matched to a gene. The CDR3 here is CASSAGLAGGPAGELFF. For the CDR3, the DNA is TGTGCCAGCAGCGCCGGACTAGCGGGGGGGCCGGCCGGGGAGCTGTTTTTT.

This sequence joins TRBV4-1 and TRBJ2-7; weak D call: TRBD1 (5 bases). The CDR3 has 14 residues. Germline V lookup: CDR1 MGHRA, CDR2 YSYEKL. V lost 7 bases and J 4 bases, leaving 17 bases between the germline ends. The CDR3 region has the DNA TGCGCCAGCACCCGAGACAGCTCCCAATACGAGCAGTACTTC. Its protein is CASTRDSSQYEQYF.

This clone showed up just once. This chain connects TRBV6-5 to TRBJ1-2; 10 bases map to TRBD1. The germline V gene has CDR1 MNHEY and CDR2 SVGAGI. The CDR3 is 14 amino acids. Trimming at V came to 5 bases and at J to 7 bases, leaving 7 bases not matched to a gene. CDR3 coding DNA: TGTGCCAGCAGTCGGACAGGGGGGAATGGTGGCTACACCTTC. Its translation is CASSRTGGNGGYTF.

This CDR3 is CASTQLAGLDDYEQYF. The CDR3 nucleotides are TGTGCCAGCACCCAACTAGCGGGCCTTGACGACTACGAGCAGTACTTC. The gene calls are TRBV5-6 and TRBJ2-7, with 9 bases fitting TRBD2. The V gene's germline CDR1 is SGHDT and CDR2 YYEEEE. V dropped 6 bases and J dropped 3; count of bases not matched to a gene: 13. The CDR3 totals 16 residues.

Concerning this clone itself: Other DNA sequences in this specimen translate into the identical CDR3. The CDR3 reads CASSFSEYGYTF. The CDR3 nucleotides are TGTGCCAGCAGCTTCTCCGAGTATGGCTACACCTTC. This chain connects TRBV5-4 to TRBJ1-2; D not resolved. In germline, CDR1 is SGHNT, CDR2 YYREEE (reference sequence). This CDR3 is built from 12 residues. V lost 2 bases and J lost 5, with 7 bases in between.

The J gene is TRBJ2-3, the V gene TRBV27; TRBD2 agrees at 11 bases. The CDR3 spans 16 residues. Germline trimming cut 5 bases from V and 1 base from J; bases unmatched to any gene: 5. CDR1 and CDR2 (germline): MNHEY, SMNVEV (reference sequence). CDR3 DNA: TGTGCCAGCAGTAAAACTAGCGGGGGCGGCACAGATACGCAGTATTTT. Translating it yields CASSKTSGGGTDTQYF.

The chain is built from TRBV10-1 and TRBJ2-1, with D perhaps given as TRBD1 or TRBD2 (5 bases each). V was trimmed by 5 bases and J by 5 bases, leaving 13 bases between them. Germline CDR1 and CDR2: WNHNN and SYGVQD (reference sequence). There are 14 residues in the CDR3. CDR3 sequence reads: CASSNTLGDNEQFF. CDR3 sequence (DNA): TGCGCCAGCAGTAACACCCTGGGGGACAATGAGCAGTTCTTC.

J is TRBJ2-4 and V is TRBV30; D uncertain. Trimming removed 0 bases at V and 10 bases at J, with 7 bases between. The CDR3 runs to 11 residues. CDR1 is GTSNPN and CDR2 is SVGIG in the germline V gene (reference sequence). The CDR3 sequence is CAWSVLRIQYF. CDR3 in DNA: TGTGCCTGGAGTGTACTTCGGATTCAGTACTTC.

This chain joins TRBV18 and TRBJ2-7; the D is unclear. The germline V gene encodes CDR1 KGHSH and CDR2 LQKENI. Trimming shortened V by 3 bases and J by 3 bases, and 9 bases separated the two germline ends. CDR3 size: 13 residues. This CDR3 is CASSPRAFYEQYF. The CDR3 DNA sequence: TGTGCCAGCTCACCCCGGGCCTTCTACGAGCAGTACTTC.

CDR3 loop: CASNELTSTDTQYF. The CDR3, as DNA: TGCGCCAGCAACGAACTAACTAGCACAGATACGCAGTATTTT. This chain joins TRBV5-1 and TRBJ2-3; D ambiguous. The ends were cut back, 6 bases at V and 0 bases at J, with 11 bases in the middle. The CDR3 extends over 14 amino acids. Germline assignment: CDR1 SGHRS and CDR2 YFSETQ.

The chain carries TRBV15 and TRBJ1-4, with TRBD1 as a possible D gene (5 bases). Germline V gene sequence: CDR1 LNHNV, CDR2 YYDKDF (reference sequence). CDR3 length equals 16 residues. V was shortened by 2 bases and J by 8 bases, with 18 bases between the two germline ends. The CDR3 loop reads CATSRPAARDREKLFF. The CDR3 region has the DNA TGTGCCACCAGCAGACCGGCGGCCAGGGATAGGGAAAAACTGTTTTTT.

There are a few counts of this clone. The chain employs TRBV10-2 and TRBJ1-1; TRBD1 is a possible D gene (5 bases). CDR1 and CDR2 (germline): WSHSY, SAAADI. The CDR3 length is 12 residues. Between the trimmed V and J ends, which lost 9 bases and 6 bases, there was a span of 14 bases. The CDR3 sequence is CASSGRRAEAFF. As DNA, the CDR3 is TGCGCCAGTTCGGGGCGACGGGCTGAAGCTTTCTTT.

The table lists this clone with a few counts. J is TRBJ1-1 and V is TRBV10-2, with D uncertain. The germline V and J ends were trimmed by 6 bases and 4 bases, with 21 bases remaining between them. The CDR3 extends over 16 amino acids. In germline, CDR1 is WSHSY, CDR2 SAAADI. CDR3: CASSSHLRSLGTEAFF. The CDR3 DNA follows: TGCGCCAGCAGCTCCCATCTCAGGTCCTTGGGCACTGAAGCTTTCTTT.

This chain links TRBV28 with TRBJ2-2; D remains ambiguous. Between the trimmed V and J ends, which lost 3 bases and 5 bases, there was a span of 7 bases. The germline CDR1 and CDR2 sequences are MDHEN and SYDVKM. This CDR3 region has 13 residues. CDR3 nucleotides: TGTGCCAGCAGTTTGGGCAGGACCGGGGAGCTGTTTTTT. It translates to CASSLGRTGELFF. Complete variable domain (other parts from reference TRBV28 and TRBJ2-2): DVKVTQSSRYLVKRTGEKVFLECVQDMDHENMFWYRQDPGLGLRLIYFSYDVKMKEKGDIPEGYSVSREKKERFSLILESASTNQTSMYLCASSLGRTGELFFGEGSRLTVL.

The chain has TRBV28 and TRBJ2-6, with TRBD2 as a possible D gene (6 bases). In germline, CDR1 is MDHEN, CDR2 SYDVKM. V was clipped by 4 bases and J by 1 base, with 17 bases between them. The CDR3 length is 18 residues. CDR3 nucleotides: TGTGCCAGCAGTTCTGGAGGGACCTCTTTATCTGGGGCCAACGTCCTGACTTTC. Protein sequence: CASSSGGTSLSGANVLTF.

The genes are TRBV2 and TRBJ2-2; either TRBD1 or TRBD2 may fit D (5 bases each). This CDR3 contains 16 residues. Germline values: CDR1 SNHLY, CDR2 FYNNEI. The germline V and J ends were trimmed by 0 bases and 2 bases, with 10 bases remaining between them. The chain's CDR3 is CASSEAAGTNTGELFF. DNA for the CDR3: TGTGCCAGCAGTGAAGCAGCCGGGACCAACACCGGGGAGCTGTTTTTT.

The chain's CDR3 is CASSDLRTSYNEQFF. The CDR3 DNA reads as TGTGCCAGCAGTGACTTAAGGACTAGCTACAATGAGCAGTTCTTC. V and J are TRBV2 and TRBJ2-1; 7 bases fit TRBD2. This CDR3 is 15 amino acids long. Germline-derived CDR1 and CDR2 are SNHLY and FYNNEI. V lost 3 bases to trimming and J lost 3 bases; unmatched junction nucleotides: 5.

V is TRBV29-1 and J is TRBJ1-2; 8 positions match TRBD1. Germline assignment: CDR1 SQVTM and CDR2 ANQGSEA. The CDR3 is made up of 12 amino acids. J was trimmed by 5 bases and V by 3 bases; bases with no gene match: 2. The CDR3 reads CSVDRTGYGYTF. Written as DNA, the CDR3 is TGCAGCGTTGACAGGACAGGGTATGGCTACACCTTC.

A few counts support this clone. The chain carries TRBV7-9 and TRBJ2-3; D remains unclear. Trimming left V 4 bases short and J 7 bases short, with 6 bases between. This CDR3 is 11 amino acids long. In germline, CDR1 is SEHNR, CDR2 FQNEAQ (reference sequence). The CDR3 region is CASSYGYTQYF. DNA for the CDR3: TGTGCCAGCAGCTACGGATATACGCAGTATTTT.

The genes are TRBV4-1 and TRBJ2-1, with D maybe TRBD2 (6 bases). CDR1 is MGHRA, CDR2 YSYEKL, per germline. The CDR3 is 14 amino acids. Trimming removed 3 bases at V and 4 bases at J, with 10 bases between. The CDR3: CASSHQLAYNEQFF. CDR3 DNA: TGCGCCAGCAGCCACCAGCTAGCGTACAATGAGCAGTTCTTC.

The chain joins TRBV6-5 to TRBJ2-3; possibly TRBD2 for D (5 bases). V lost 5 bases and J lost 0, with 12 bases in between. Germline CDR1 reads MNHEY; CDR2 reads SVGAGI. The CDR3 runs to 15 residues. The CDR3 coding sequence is TGTGCCAGCAGTCCAGCGGAAACTAGCACAGATACGCAGTATTTT. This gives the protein CASSPAETSTDTQYF.